These T cell receptor beta chains were read from a single sample in a study of cytomegalovirus exposure and HLA in healthy donors. The assay was immunoSEQ multiplex PCR, and TCRdb's table has in-frame clones only and misses some. This listing includes 130,000 to 150,000 clones. Sequenced sample: PBMCs. The receptors were gathered from a woman in her fifties or sixties in good health and CMV-seronegative. CDR3s include the opening cysteine and the closing phenylalanine or tryptophan. A D gene is named only where the DNA matches it firmly.

J gene	V gene	D gene	CDR3 DNA	CDR3 protein
TRBJ1-5	TRBV27	TRBD1	TGTGCCAGCAGTTGGACAGGGAGCGCCCAGCCCCAGCATTTT	CASSWTGSAQPQHF
TRBJ1-2	TRBV4-2	TRBD1	TGTGCCAGCAGCCAAGATCCGGGACAGGGGAAGGATGGCTACACCTTC	CASSQDPGQGKDGYTF
TRBJ1-4	TRBV7-8	NA	TGTGCCAGCAGCTTAGTTAAAGAGGGAAACGTATTTTTT	CASSLVKEGNVFF
TRBJ1-5	TRBV4-2	NA	TGTGCCAGCAGCCAGGAGCCACTGGCTAGCAATCAGCCCCAGCATTTT	CASSQEPLASNQPQHF
TRBJ1-2	TRBV5-1	TRBD1	TGCGCCAGCAGTTGGACAGGGGAGGGCTACACCTTC	CASSWTGEGYTF
TRBJ2-1	TRBV9	TRBD2	TGTGCCAGCAGCGTTAGCGGGAGGGCTTACAATGAGCAGTTCTTC	CASSVSGRAYNEQFF
TRBJ2-1	TRBV30	NA	TGTGCCTGGACCCCTGGCAGGCTAATTGGTGAGCAGTTCTTC	CAWTPGRLIGEQFF
TRBJ2-2	TRBV7-2	TRBD2	TGTGCCAGCAGGAGACTAGCGGGAGCCACAGGGGAGCTGTTTTTT	CASRRLAGATGELFF
TRBJ1-5	TRBV5-8	NA	TGTGCCAGCAGCTTGACAGGGTATAGCAATCAGCCCCAGCATTTT	CASSLTGYSNQPQHF
TRBJ2-1	TRBV4-2	TRBD2	TGTGCCAGCAGCCAGGCCGTGGGCGGGGGGGACTCCTACAATGAGCAGTTCTTC	CASSQAVGGGDSYNEQFF
TRBJ2-5	TRBV19	TRBD2	TGTGCCAGTAGTATAGATAGGGCTAGCGGGAAAGAGACCCAGTACTTC	CASSIDRASGKETQYF
TRBJ2-7	TRBV9	NA	TGTGCCAGCAGCGTAGGTGTCGCGGGATCCTTCTACGAGCAGTACTTC	CASSVGVAGSFYEQYF
TRBJ1-6	TRBV4-1	NA	TGCGCCAGCAGCCAACTTCTGGGAGCCTGGGGTTCACCCCTCCACTTT	CASSQLLGAWGSPLHF
TRBJ2-6	TRBV12-5	TRBD1	TGTGCTAGTGGCCAACAGGGGGCCGGGGCCAACGTCCTGACTTTC	CASGQQGAGANVLTF
TRBJ2-1	TRBV7-3	NA	TGTGCCAGCAGCCATGACACATACAATGAGCAGTTCTTC	CASSHDTYNEQFF